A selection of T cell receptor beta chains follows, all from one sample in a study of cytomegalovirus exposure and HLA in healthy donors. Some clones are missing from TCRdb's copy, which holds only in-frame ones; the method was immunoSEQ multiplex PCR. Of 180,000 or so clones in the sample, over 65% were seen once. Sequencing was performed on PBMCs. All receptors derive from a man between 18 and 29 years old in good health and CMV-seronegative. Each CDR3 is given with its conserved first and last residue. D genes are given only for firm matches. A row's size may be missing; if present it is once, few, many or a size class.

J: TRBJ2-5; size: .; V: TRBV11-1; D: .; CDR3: CASSLFSKETQYF; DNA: TGTGCCAGCAGCTTGTTCAGTAAAGAGACCCAGTACTTC
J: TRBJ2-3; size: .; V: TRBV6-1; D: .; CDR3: CASSVQTDTQYF; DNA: TGTGCCAGCAGTGTCCAGACAGATACGCAGTATTTT
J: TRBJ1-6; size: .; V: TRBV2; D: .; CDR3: CALRRGWENSPLHF; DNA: TGTGCCCTCCGCCGGGGGTGGGAGAATTCACCCCTCCACTTT
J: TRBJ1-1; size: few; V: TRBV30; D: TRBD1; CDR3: CAWDRGERDTEAFF; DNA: TGTGCCTGGGACAGGGGGGAGCGGGACACTGAAGCTTTCTTT
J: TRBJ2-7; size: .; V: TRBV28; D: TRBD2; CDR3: CASGSGGTNF; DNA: TGTGCCAGCGGTAGCGGGGGAACGAACTTC
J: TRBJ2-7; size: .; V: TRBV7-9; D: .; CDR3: CASTASGSSYEQYF; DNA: TGTGCCAGCACCGCTTCAGGGTCCTCCTACGAGCAGTACTTC
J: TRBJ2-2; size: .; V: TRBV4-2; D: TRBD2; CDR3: CASSQGLAETGELFF; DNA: TGTGCCAGCAGCCAAGGACTAGCGGAAACCGGGGAGCTGTTTTTT
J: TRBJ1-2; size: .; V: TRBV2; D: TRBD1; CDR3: CASTGTGVSGYTF; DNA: TGTGCCAGCACGGGGACAGGGGTATCGGGCTACACCTTC
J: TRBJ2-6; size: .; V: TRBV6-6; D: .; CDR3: CASSYSGRSGANVLTF; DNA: TGTGCCAGCAGTTACTCGGGGCGTTCTGGGGCCAACGTCCTGACTTTC
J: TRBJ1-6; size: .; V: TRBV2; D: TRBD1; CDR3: CASRDRAQSPLHF; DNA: TGTGCCAGCAGGGACAGGGCCCAGTCACCCCTCCACTTT
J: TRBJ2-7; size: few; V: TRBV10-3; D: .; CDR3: CAISESNFGAVPEQYF; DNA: TGTGCCATCAGTGAGTCGAATTTTGGGGCGGTACCCGAGCAGTACTTC
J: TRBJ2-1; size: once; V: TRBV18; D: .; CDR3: CASSHLGGANEQFF; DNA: TGTGCCAGCTCCCACCTGGGTGGGGCGAATGAGCAGTTCTTC
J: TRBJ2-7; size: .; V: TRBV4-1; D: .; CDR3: CASPWQGRYEQYF; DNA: TGCGCCAGCCCCTGGCAGGGGCGCTACGAGCAGTACTTC
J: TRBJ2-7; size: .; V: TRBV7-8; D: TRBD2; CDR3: CASSLPPRTSGFPSYEQYF; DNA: TGTGCCAGCAGCTTACCCCCAAGGACTAGCGGGTTCCCCTCCTACGAGCAGTACTTC
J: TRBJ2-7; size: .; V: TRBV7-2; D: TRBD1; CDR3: CASSLAAGTGTWNF; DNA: TGTGCCAGCAGCTTAGCAGCCGGGACAGGGACATGGAACTTC
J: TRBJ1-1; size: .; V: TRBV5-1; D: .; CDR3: CASSLVVEKTEAFF; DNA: TGCGCCAGCAGCTTGGTCGTCGAGAAGACTGAAGCTTTCTTT
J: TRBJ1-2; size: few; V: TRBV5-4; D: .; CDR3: CASSLGYSGSTGGYTF; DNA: TGTGCCAGCAGCTTGGGGTATTCGGGGTCTACGGGGGGCTACACCTTC
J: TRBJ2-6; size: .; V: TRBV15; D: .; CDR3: CATSRDKTVIPSGGANVLTF; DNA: TGTGCCACCAGCAGAGATAAGACAGTAATCCCTTCTGGAGGGGCCAACGTCCTGACTTTC
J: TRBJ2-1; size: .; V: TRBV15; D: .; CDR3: CATSRSPGPPNEQFF; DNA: TGTGCCACCAGCAGGTCCCCGGGTCCCCCCAATGAGCAGTTCTTC
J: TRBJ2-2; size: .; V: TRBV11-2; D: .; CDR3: CASSLDTPGGELFF; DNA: TGTGCCAGCAGCTTGGACACCCCCGGCGGGGAGCTGTTTTTT
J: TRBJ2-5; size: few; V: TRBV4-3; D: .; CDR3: CASSLSWGREGEETQYF; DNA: TGCGCCAGCAGCCTAAGTTGGGGTAGGGAAGGGGAAGAGACCCAGTACTTC
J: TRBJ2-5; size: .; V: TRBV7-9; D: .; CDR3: CASSIQGGETQYF; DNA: TGTGCCAGCAGCATACAGGGTGGGGAGACCCAGTACTTC
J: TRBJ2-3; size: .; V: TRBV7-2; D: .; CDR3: CASSSKRRDTQYF; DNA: TGTGCCAGCAGCTCCAAGCGGAGAGATACGCAGTATTTT
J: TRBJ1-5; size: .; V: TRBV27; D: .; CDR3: CASSLLAGGQPQHF; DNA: TGTGCCAGCAGTTTATTGGCAGGAGGTCAGCCCCAGCATTTT
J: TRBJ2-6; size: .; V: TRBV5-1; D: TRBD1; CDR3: CASSLGDRGYGANVLTF; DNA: TGCGCCAGCAGCTTGGGGGACAGGGGGTATGGGGCCAACGTCCTGACTTTC
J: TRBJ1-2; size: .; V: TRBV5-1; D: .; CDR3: CASSLTANYGYTF; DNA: TGCGCCAGCAGCCTCACAGCCAACTATGGCTACACCTTC
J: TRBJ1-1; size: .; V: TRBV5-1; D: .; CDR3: CASSLNTNTEAFF; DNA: TGCGCCAGCAGCTTGAACACGAACACTGAAGCTTTCTTT
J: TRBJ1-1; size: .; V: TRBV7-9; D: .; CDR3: CASSLDGPYTEAFF; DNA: TGTGCCAGCAGCTTAGACGGTCCCTACACTGAAGCTTTCTTT
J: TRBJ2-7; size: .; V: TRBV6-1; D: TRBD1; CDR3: CASSDLPGQGYEQYF; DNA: TGTGCCAGCAGTGATTTACCGGGACAGGGCTACGAGCAGTACTTC
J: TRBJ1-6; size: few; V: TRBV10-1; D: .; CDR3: CARRRRVDSPLHF; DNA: TGCGCCAGAAGACGCAGGGTTGATTCACCCCTCCACTTT
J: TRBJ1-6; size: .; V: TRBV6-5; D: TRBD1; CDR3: CASRDRGKNNSPLHF; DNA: TGTGCCAGCCGGGACAGGGGAAAGAATAATTCACCCCTCCACTTT
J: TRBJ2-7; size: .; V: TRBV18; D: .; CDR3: CASSSSSYEQYF; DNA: TGTGCCAGCTCATCGAGCTCCTACGAGCAGTACTTC
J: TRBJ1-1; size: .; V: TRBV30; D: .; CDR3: CAWSEAWGGHTEAFF; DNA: TGTGCCTGGAGTGAGGCGTGGGGCGGTCACACTGAAGCTTTCTTT
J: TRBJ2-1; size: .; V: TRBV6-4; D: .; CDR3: CASSDRREAVNEQFF; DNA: TGTGCCAGCAGTGACAGGAGGGAGGCGGTCAATGAGCAGTTCTTC
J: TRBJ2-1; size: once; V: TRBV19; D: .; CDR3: CASSLYGGNEQFF; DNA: TGTGCCAGTAGTCTATATGGGGGGAATGAGCAGTTCTTC
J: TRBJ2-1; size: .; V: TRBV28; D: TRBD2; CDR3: CASSLLASGRRRNEQFF; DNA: TGTGCCAGCAGTTTATTGGCTAGCGGGAGAAGGAGGAATGAGCAGTTCTTC
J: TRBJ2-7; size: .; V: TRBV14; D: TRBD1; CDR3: CASRGSGTGGEQYF; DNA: TGTGCCAGCAGAGGCTCCGGGACAGGGGGTGAGCAGTACTTC
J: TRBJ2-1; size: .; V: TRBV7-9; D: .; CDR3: CASSLSQGGRIEQFF; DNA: TGTGCCAGCAGCTTAAGTCAGGGAGGTAGGATTGAGCAGTTCTTC
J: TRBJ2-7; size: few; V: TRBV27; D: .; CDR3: CASSLASAHYEQYF; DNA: TGTGCCAGCAGTCTCGCTAGCGCGCACTACGAGCAGTACTTC
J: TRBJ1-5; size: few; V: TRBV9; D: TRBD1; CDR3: CASSASPGTGGRQPQHF; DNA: TGTGCCAGCAGTGCTTCCCCAGGGACAGGGGGCAGACAGCCCCAGCATTTT
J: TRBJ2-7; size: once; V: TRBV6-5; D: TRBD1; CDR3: CASSYSGTVSYEQYF; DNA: TGTGCCAGCAGTTACTCTGGGACAGTGTCCTACGAGCAGTACTTC
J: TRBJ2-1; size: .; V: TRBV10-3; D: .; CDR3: CAISAQTGGLGQFF; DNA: TGTGCCATCAGTGCTCAGACAGGTGGACTGGGGCAGTTCTTC
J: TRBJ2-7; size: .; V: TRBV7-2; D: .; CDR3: CASSFGVGEQYF; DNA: TGTGCCAGCAGCTTCGGGGTGGGGGAGCAGTACTTC
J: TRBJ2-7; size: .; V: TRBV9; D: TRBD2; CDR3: CASSFGLAKSYEQYF; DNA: TGTGCCAGCAGCTTCGGACTAGCGAAGAGCTACGAGCAGTACTTC
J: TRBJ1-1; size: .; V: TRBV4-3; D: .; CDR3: CASSQGRGGNTEAFF; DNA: TGCGCCAGCAGCCAAGGAAGGGGGGGGAACACTGAAGCTTTCTTT
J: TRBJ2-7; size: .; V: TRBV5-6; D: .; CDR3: CASSLVDSPYEQYF; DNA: TGTGCCAGCAGCTTGGTGGACAGTCCCTACGAGCAGTACTTC
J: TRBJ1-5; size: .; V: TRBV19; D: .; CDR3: CASSPLTEDQPQHF; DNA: TGTGCCAGTAGCCCCCTGACGGAGGATCAGCCCCAGCATTTT
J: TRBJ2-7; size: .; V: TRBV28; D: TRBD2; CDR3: CASSFQLAELSYEQYF; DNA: TGTGCCAGCAGTTTTCAACTAGCGGAGCTCTCCTACGAGCAGTACTTC
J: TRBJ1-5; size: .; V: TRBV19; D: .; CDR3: CASNQVINQPQHF; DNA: TGTGCCAGTAATCAGGTTATCAATCAGCCCCAGCATTTT
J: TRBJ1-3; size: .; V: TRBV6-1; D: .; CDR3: CASRTGNTIYF; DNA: TGTGCCAGCCGGACAGGAAACACCATATATTTT